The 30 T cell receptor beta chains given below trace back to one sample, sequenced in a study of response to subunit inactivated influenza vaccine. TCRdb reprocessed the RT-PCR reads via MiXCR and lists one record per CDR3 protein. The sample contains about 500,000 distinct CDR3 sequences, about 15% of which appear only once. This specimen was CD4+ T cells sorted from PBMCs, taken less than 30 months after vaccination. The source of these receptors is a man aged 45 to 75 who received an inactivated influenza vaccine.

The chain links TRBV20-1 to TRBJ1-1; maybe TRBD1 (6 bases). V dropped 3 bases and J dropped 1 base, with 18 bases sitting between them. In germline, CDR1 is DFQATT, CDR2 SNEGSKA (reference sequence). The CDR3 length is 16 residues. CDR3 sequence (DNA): TGCAGTGCTAGCCCGCCTCAGGGGAACGGGAACACTGAAGCTTTCTTT. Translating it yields CSASPPQGNGNTEAFF.

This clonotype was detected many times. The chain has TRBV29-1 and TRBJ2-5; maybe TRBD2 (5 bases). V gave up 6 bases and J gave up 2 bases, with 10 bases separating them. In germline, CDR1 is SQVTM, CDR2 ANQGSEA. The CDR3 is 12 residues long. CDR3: CSVIAWQETQYF. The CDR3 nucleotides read TGCAGCGTCATAGCGTGGCAAGAGACCCAGTACTTC.

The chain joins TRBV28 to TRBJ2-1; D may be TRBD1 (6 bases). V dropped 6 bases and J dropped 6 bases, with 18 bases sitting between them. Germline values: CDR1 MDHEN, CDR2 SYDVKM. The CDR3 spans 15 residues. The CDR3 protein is CASRGWGQAGNEQFF. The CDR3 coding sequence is TGTGCCAGCAGAGGGTGGGGGCAGGCGGGCAATGAGCAGTTCTTC. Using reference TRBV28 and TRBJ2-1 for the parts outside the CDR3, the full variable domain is DVKVTQSSRYLVKRTGEKVFLECVQDMDHENMFWYRQDPGLGLRLIYFSYDVKMKEKGDIPEGYSVSREKKERFSLILESASTNQTSMYLCASRGWGQAGNEQFFGPGTRLTVL.

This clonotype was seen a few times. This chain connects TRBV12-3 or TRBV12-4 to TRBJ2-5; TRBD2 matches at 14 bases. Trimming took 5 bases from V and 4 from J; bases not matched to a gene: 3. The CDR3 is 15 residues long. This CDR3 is CASSGGLAGAETQYF. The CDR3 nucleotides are TGTGCCAGCAGTGGGGGACTAGCGGGAGCAGAGACCCAGTACTTC.

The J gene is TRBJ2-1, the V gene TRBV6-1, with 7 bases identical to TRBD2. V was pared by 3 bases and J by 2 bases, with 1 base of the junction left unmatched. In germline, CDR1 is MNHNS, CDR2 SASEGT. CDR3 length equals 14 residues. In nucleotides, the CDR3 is TGTGCCAGCAGTGAGGCGGGGGCCTACAATGAGCAGTTCTTC. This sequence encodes CASSEAGAYNEQFF.

Here the CDR3 reads CASSSEGVTTQYF. CDR3 nucleotide sequence: TGTGCCAGCAGTTCAGAGGGGGTTACGACCCAGTACTTC. The rearrangement uses TRBV6-6 and TRBJ2-5, with D possibly matching TRBD1 (6 bases). Germline CDR1 MNHNY, CDR2 SVGAGI (reference sequence). Trimming pared 4 bases from V and 7 bases from J, leaving 13 bases between. The CDR3 sequence is 13 residues long.

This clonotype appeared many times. The CDR3 is CASRPTGGPSPLHF. The CDR3 bases are TGTGCCAGCAGACCTACAGGGGGCCCCTCACCCCTCCACTTT. The chain uses TRBV6-1 and TRBJ1-6, with 9 positions matching TRBD1. Trimming cost V 6 bases and J 10 bases; bases outside gene matches: 7. This CDR3 region has 14 residues. Germline CDR1 MNHNS, CDR2 SASEGT.

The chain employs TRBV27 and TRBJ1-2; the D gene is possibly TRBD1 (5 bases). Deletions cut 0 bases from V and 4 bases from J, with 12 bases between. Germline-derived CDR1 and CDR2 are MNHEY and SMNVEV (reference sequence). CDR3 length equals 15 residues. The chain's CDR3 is CASSLSYGGGYGYTF. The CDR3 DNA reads TGTGCCAGCAGTTTATCGTACGGGGGGGGCTATGGCTACACCTTC.

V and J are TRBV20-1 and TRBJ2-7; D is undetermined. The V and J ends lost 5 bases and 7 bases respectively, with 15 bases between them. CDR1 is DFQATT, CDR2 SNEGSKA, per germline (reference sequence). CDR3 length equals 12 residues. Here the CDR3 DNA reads TGCAGTGCTCCCGTGTCTGGCTGGGAGCAGTACTTC. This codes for CSAPVSGWEQYF.

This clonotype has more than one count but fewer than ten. The CDR3 loop reads CASRGNGNEQFF. CDR3 DNA: TGTGCCAGCAGGGGAAATGGCAATGAGCAGTTCTTC. V is TRBV12-3 or TRBV12-4 and J is TRBJ2-1; no clear D. Between the trimmed V and J ends, which lost 6 bases and 6 bases, there was a span of 9 bases. The CDR3 is 12 amino acids.

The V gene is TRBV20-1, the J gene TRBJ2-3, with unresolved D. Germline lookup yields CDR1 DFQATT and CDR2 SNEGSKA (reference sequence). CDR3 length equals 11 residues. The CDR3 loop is CSPTFTDTQYF. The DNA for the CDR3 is TGCAGCCCCACCTTCACAGATACGCAGTATTTT.

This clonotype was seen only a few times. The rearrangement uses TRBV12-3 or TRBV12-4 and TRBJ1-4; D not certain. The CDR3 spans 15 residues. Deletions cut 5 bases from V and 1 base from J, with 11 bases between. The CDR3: CASSPGYLTNEKLFF. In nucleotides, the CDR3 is TGTGCCAGCAGTCCCGGATATCTAACTAATGAAAAACTGTTTTTT.

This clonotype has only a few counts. CDR3 sequence: CASRAGVLNQPQHF. In DNA form, the CDR3 reads TGTGCCAGCAGGGCAGGGGTTCTGAATCAGCCCCAGCATTTT. The rearrangement joins TRBV12-3 or TRBV12-4 to TRBJ1-5, with D maybe TRBD1 (6 bases). With 6 bases removed from V and 4 bases from J, the gap between germline ends came to 13 bases. The CDR3 runs 14 residues.

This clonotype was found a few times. The CDR3 loop reads CASTETGTGVLNEQFF. Written as DNA, the CDR3 is TGTGCCAGCACAGAGACCGGGACAGGGGTCCTCAATGAGCAGTTCTTC. The chain couples TRBV25-1 to TRBJ2-1; the match to TRBD1 covers 10 bases. The trim removed 7 bases at V and 6 bases at J, leaving 12 bases unmatched. Germline V gene data show CDR1 as MGHDK and CDR2 as SYGVNS. The CDR3 sequence is 16 residues long.

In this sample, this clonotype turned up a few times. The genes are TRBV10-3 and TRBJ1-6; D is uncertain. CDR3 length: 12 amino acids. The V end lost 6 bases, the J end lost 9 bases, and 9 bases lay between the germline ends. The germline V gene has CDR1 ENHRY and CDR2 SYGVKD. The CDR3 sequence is CAISQAGSPLHF. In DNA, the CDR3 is TGTGCCATCAGCCAAGCCGGTTCACCCCTCCACTTT.

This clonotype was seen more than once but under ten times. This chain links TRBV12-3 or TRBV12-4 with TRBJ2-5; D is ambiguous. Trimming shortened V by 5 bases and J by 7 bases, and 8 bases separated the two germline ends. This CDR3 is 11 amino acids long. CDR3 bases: TGTGCCAGCAGTCGAGAATGGACCCAGTACTTC. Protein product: CASSREWTQYF.

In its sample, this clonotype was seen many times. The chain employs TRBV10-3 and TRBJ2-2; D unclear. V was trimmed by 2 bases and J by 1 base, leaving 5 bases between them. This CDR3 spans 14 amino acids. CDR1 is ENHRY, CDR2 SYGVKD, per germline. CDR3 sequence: CAISELGNTGELFF. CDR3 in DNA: TGTGCCATCAGTGAGCTGGGGAACACCGGGGAGCTGTTTTTT.

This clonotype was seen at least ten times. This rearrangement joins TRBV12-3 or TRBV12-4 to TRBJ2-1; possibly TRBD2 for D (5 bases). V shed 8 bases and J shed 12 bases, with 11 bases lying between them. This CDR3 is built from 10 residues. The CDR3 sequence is CASSRERQFF. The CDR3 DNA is TGTGCCAGCTCGAGGGAAAGGCAGTTCTTC.

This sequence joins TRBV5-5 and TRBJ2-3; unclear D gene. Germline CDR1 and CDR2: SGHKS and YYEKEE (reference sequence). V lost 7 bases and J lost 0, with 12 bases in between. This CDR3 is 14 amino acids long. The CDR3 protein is CASHLDRSTDTQYF. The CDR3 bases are TGTGCCAGCCACCTCGACCGAAGCACAGATACGCAGTATTTT.

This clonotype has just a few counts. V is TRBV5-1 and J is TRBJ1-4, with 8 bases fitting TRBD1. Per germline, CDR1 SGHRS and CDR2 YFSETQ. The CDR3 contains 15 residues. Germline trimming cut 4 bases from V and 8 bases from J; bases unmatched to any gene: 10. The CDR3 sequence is CASSTSGGGREKLFF. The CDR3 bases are TGCGCCAGCAGCACCTCAGGGGGCGGAAGGGAAAAACTGTTTTTT. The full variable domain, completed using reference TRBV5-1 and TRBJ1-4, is KAGVTQTPRYLIKTRGQQVTLSCSPISGHRSVSWYQQTPGQGLQFLFEYFSETQRNKGNFPGRFSGRQFSNSRSEMNVSTLELGDSALYLCASSTSGGGREKLFFGSGTQLSVL.

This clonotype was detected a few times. CDR3 DNA sequence: TGCAGTGCTAGCCGGGGGCCTAGTGAAAAACTGTTTTTT. Translating gives CSASRGPSEKLFF. This chain links TRBV20-1 with TRBJ1-4; perhaps TRBD1 as D (6 bases). From germline, CDR1 is DFQATT and CDR2 SNEGSKA (reference sequence). Trimming removed 3 bases at V and 7 bases at J, with 12 bases between. This CDR3 region has 13 residues.

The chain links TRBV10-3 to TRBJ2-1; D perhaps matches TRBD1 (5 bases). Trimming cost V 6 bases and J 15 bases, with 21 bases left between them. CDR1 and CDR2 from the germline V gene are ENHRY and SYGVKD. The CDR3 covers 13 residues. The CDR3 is CAISSQLDSGRFF. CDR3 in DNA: TGTGCCATCAGCTCCCAGTTAGACTCAGGGCGGTTCTTC.

CDR3 bases: TGTGCCAGCAGTTTCCGCCCCAAAAACATTCAGTACTTC. Translating gives CASSFRPKNIQYF. The rearrangement joins TRBV12-3 or TRBV12-4 to TRBJ2-4; D is unresolved. The CDR3 contains 13 residues. V lost 3 bases to trimming and J lost 2 bases, with 5 bases between them.

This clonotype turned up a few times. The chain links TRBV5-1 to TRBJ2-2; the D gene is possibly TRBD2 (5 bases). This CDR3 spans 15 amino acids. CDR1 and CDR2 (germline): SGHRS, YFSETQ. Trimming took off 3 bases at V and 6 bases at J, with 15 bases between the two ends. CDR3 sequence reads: CASSSTSSRAGELFF. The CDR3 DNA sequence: TGCGCCAGCAGCTCCACCTCATCGAGGGCCGGGGAGCTGTTTTTT. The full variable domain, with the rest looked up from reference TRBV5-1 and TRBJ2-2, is KAGVTQTPRYLIKTRGQQVTLSCSPISGHRSVSWYQQTPGQGLQFLFEYFSETQRNKGNFPGRFSGRQFSNSRSEMNVSTLELGDSALYLCASSSTSSRAGELFFGEGSRLTVL.

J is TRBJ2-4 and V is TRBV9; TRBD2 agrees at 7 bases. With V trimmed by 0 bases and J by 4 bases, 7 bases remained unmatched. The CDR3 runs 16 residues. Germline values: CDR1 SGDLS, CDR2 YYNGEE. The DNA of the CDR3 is TGTGCCAGCAGCGTAGCTTCGTCTAGCGGTAAAAACATTCAGTACTTC. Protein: CASSVASSSGKNIQYF. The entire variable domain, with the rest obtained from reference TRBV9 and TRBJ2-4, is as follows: DSGVTQTPKHLITATGQRVTLRCSPRSGDLSVYWYQQSLDQGLQFLIQYYNGEERAKGNILERFSAQQFPDLHSELNLSSLELGDSALYFCASSVASSSGKNIQYFGAGTRLSVL.

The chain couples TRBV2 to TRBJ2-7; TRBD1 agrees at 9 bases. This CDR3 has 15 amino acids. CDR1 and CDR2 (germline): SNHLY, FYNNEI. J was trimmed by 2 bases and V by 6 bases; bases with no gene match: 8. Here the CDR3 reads CASRNRDRVTYEQYF. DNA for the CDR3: TGTGCCAGCAGGAACCGGGACAGGGTAACCTACGAGCAGTACTTC.

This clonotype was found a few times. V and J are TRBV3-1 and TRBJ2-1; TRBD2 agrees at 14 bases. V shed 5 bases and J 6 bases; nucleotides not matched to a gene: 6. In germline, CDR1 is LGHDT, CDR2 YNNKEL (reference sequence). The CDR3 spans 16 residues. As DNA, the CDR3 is TGTGCCAGCAGCGAAGGGACTAGCGGGGGAGGCAATGAGCAGTTCTTC. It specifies CASSEGTSGGGNEQFF.

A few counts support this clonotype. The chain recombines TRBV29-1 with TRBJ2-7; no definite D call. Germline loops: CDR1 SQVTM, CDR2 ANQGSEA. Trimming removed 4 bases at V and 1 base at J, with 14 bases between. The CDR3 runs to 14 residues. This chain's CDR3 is CSVVKAAHSYEQYF. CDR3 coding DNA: TGCAGCGTTGTTAAGGCGGCTCATTCCTACGAGCAGTACTTC.

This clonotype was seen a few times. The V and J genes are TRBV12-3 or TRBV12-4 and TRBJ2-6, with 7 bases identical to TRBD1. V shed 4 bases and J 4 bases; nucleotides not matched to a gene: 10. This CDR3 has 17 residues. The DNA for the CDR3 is TGTGCCAGCAGTTCGAGCCTACAGGGGAGAGGGGCCAACGTCCTGACTTTC. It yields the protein CASSSSLQGRGANVLTF.

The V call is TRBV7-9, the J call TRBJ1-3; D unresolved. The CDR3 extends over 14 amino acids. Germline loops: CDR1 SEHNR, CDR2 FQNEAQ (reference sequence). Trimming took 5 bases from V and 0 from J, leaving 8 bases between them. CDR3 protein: CASSPDISGNTIYF. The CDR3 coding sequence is TGTGCCAGCAGCCCCGATATCTCTGGAAACACCATATATTTT.